A single sample is the source of the 18 T cell receptor beta chains below, sequenced in a study of blood T cells in healthy people across ages. The authors ran a second PCR of 7 to 11 cycles using a sample-barcoded 5' primer and a J-beta primer mix. MiXCR, applied by TCRdb to the 5' RACE reads, yields one record per CDR3 protein. The data contain 550,000 to 600,000 distinct CDR3 sequences, approximately 27% of them singletons. Sequencing used blood. The source of these receptors is a woman aged 65 to 85 in good health.

The genes are TRBV20-1 and TRBJ1-4; TRBD1 agrees at 7 bases. CDR1 and CDR2 (germline): DFQATT, SNEGSKA (reference sequence). V lost 1 base, J lost 8 bases, and 22 bases stayed unmatched. This CDR3 comprises 19 residues. The CDR3 DNA sequence: TGCAGTGCTAGAGGAGGGAGCAGGGGGATGAGCACTTTTAAGGAAAAACTGTTTTTT. It encodes CSARGGSRGMSTFKEKLFF.

This clonotype was seen a few times. This rearrangement joins TRBV5-6 to TRBJ1-3, with a weak D call TRBD1 (5 bases). Germline V gene lookup returns CDR1 SGHDT and CDR2 YYEEEE. This CDR3 contains 15 residues. Trimming removed 5 bases from V and 2 bases from J, with 14 bases in between. The CDR3: CASSLGARTGNTIYF. CDR3 DNA sequence: TGTGCCAGCAGTCTTGGGGCTCGGACTGGAAACACCATATATTTT. The full variable domain, in which reference TRBV5-6 and TRBJ1-3 provide the parts outside the CDR3, is DAGVTQSPTHLIKTRGQQVTLRCSPKSGHDTVSWYQQALGQGPQFIFQYYEEEERQRGNFPDRFSGHQFPNYSSELNVNALLLGDSALYLCASSLGARTGNTIYFGEGSWLTVV.

This clonotype was seen only a few times. The genes are TRBV5-1 and TRBJ1-6, with D possibly being TRBD1 (5 bases). The CDR3 is 15 residues long. Trimming shortened V by 0 bases and J by 8 bases, and 12 bases separated the two germline ends. Germline V gene lookup returns CDR1 SGHRS and CDR2 YFSETQ. The CDR3 region is CASSLAGGGHSPLHF. The CDR3 nucleotides are TGCGCCAGCAGCTTGGCCGGGGGTGGTCATTCACCCCTCCACTTT.

This clonotype was found a few times. The chain couples TRBV6-2 or TRBV6-3 to TRBJ2-3; 8 nucleotides align to TRBD2. The CDR3 is 15 residues long. CDR1 MNHEY and CDR2 SVGEGT come from the germline V gene. With V trimmed by 4 bases and J by 11 bases, 14 bases remained unmatched. The CDR3 DNA sequence: TGTGCCAGCAGTTTTTCCACCGGACTAGCCGGCGGGCAGTATTTT. Its protein is CASSFSTGLAGGQYF.

Concerning this clonotype: It may be a read error: a sequence one base away is much more abundant. V is TRBV29-1 and J is TRBJ2-4; possible D gene TRBD1, 5 bases. Trimming left V 7 bases short and J 0 bases short, with 16 bases between. The CDR3 consists of 15 residues. Germline CDR1 and CDR2: SQVTM and ANQGSEA. CDR3 amino acids: CSAANGALAKNIQYF. CDR3 in DNA: TGCAGCGCTGCAAATGGGGCTCTAGCCAAAAACATTCAGTACTTC. Together with reference TRBV29-1 and TRBJ2-4, the CDR3 gives the full variable domain: SAVISQKPSRDICQRGTSLTIQCQVDSQVTMMFWYRQQPGQSLTLIATANQGSEATYESGFVIDKFPISRPNLTFSTLTVSNMSPEDSSIYLCSAANGALAKNIQYFGAGTRLSVL.

The chain has TRBV7-2 and TRBJ2-5, with 11 bases aligning to TRBD1. V was pared by 4 bases and J by 3 bases, with 4 bases of the junction left unmatched. Germline-derived CDR1 and CDR2 are SGHTA and FQGNSA. The CDR3 is 15 amino acids. The CDR3 loop reads CASSSLGQGEETQYF. CDR3 DNA sequence: TGTGCCAGCAGCTCCCTGGGACAGGGGGAAGAGACCCAGTACTTC.

V and J are TRBV7-6 and TRBJ1-1, with D possibly being TRBD1 (5 bases). The CDR3 length is 13 residues. CDR1 and CDR2 (germline): SGHVS, FNYEAQ. Trimming left V 5 bases short and J 4 bases short, with 11 bases between. For the CDR3, the DNA is TGTGCCAGCAGCGGGGCAGTGGGCACTGAAGCTTTCTTT. Protein sequence: CASSGAVGTEAFF. Drawing the rest from reference TRBV7-6 and TRBJ1-1, the complete variable domain is GAGVSQSPRYKVTKRGQDVALRCDPISGHVSLYWYRQALGQGPEFLTYFNYEAQQDKSGLPNDRFSAERPEGSISTLTIQRTEQRDSAMYRCASSGAVGTEAFFGQGTRLTVV.

The chain links TRBV6-5 to TRBJ1-3; TRBD1 matches at 7 bases. CDR3 length: 15 residues. Germline CDR1 reads MNHEY; CDR2 reads SVGAGI. With V trimmed by 0 bases and J by 2 bases, 1 base remained unmatched. The CDR3 is CASSYSGQAGNTIYF. The CDR3 DNA is TGTGCCAGCAGTTACTCCGGACAGGCTGGAAACACCATATATTTT.

In its sample, this clonotype was seen once. This sequence joins TRBV24-1 and TRBJ2-5; the D gene is possibly TRBD1 (6 bases). V dropped 0 bases and J dropped 3 bases, with 7 bases sitting between them. CDR3 length equals 14 residues. The germline V gene has CDR1 KGHDR and CDR2 SFDVKD. The DNA of the CDR3 is TGTGCCACCAGTGATTTGGGACAGAAAGAGACCCAGTACTTC. Its translation is CATSDLGQKETQYF.

This clonotype was detected only a few times. The CDR3 is CASSRGASSNYGYTF. The CDR3 DNA reads as TGTGCCAGCAGTCGAGGGGCTTCCTCTAACTATGGCTACACCTTC. This chain uses TRBV6-5 with TRBJ1-2; perhaps TRBD1 as D (5 bases). This CDR3 has 15 amino acids. The germline V and J ends were trimmed by 5 bases and 0 bases, with 13 bases remaining between them. Germline values: CDR1 MNHEY, CDR2 SVGAGI.

V and J are TRBV4-3 and TRBJ2-3; tentatively, D is TRBD2 (6 bases). Germline-derived CDR1 and CDR2 are LGHNA and YSLEER. Trimming left V 0 bases short and J 2 bases short, with 15 bases between. This CDR3 spans 17 amino acids. The DNA for the CDR3 is TGCGCCAGCAGCCAAGATCCACGGGGGATTCACACAGATACGCAGTATTTT. This sequence encodes CASSQDPRGIHTDTQYF.

In its sample, this clonotype was seen once. The V gene is TRBV5-1, the J gene TRBJ1-1; no definite D call. There are 14 residues in the CDR3. Germline loops: CDR1 SGHRS, CDR2 YFSETQ. V lost 6 bases and J 6 bases, leaving 18 bases between the germline ends. The CDR3 nucleotides read TGCGCCAGCAAGGATTTCAGGAATGCGGCTGAAGCTTTCTTT. It codes for CASKDFRNAAEAFF.

The gene calls are TRBV2 and TRBJ2-5, with TRBD1 matching 7 bases. After removal of 7 bases from V and 2 bases from J, the junction contained 4 bases not matched to a gene. Per germline, CDR1 SNHLY and CDR2 FYNNEI. This CDR3 is built from 13 residues. The CDR3 DNA follows: TGTGCCAGCACCGACAGGGCACAAGAGACCCAGTACTTC. It encodes CASTDRAQETQYF.

As concerns this clonotype: One junction end does not reproduce the germline sequence, and a read error may be involved. The V call is TRBV7-2, the J call TRBJ1-1, with D perhaps matching TRBD1 (6 bases). CDR3 length: 13 amino acids. Germline V gene data show CDR1 as SGHTA and CDR2 as FQGNSA. The CDR3 protein is CASTLQGRTEAFF. The CDR3 nucleotides read TGTGCCAGCACCTTACAGGGAAGAACTGAAGCTTTCTTT.

The V call is TRBV20-1, the J call TRBJ1-4, with D tentatively TRBD1 (5 bases). The germline CDR1 and CDR2 sequences are DFQATT and SNEGSKA (reference sequence). The CDR3 length is 12 residues. The V and J ends lost 4 bases and 10 bases respectively, with 13 bases between them. In nucleotides, the CDR3 is TGCAGTGCTAAGGGGCTCGGGGGAAAACTGTTTTTT. Protein sequence: CSAKGLGGKLFF.

V is TRBV6-2 or TRBV6-3 and J is TRBJ2-5; D gene unclear. Trimming took off 8 bases at V and 5 bases at J, with 18 bases between the two ends. CDR3 length equals 14 residues. Looked up from germline, CDR1 is MNHEY and CDR2 is SVGEGT. DNA for the CDR3: TGTGCCAGCGTCCCAAGGTCTTCTCAGGAGACCCAGTACTTC. This sequence encodes CASVPRSSQETQYF.

This clonotype has a count of ten or more. The chain uses TRBV7-2 and TRBJ1-2; D is undetermined. The CDR3 has 11 residues. Germline CDR1 reads SGHTA; CDR2 reads FQGNSA. Trimming left V 4 bases short and J 3 bases short, with 3 bases between. CDR3 residues: CASSSYYGYTF. The CDR3, as DNA: TGTGCCAGCAGCTCGTACTATGGCTACACCTTC.

This sequence joins TRBV6-5 and TRBJ1-2, with TRBD1 identical over 8 bases. This CDR3 region has 15 residues. The V and J ends lost 6 bases and 5 bases, in that order; junction bases with no gene match: 11. In germline, CDR1 is MNHEY, CDR2 SVGAGI. The CDR3 sequence is CASRPGQGTGYGYTF. The CDR3 DNA is TGTGCCAGCAGACCCGGACAGGGAACGGGGTATGGCTACACCTTC.